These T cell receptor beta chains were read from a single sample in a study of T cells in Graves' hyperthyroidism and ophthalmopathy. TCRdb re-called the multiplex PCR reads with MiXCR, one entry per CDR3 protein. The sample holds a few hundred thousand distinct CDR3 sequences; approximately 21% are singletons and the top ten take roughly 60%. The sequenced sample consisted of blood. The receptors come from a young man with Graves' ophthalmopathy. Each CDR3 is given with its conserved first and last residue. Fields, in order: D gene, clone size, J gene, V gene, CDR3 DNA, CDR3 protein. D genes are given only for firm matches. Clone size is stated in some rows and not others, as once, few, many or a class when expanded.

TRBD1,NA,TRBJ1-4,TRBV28,TGTGCCAGCACAACCAGGGGGCCTAGGGAAAAACTGTTTTTT,CASTTRGPREKLFF
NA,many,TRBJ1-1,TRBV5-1,TGCGCCAGCAGTTCAGCCGCCAGGCAGAACACTGAAGCTTTCTTT,CASSSAARQNTEAFF
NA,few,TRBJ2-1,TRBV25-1,TGTGCCAGCAGTGGGGCCGCTATCTCCTACAATGAGCAGTTCTTC,CASSGAAISYNEQFF
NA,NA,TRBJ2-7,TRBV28,TGTGCCAGCAGTATTACCGGGACACGGTACGAGCAGTACTTC,CASSITGTRYEQYF
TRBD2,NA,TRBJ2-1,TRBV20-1,TGCAGTGCTAGAGGGACTAGCGGGAGGGGGTATGAGCAGTTCTTC,CSARGTSGRGYEQFF
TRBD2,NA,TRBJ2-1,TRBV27,TGTGCCAGCTGGTCCAGCGGGGGCATTAATGAGCAGTTCTTC,CASWSSGGINEQFF
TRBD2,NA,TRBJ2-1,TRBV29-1,TGCAGCGTTCCACAGGGAGGCGGGAGGGGCACCTACAATGAGCAGTTCTTC,CSVPQGGGRGTYNEQFF
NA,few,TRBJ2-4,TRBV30,TGTGCCTGGATCCCCCCGTCGGGACAAAACATTCAGTACTTC,CAWIPPSGQNIQYF
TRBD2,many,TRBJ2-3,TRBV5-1,TGCGCCAGCAGCGGGGCTAGCGGGAGGGCCGATGGCACAGATACGCAGTATTTT,CASSGASGRADGTDTQYF
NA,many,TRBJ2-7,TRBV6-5,TGTGCCAGCAGTTCCCCCCTAGCCGCCGACGATTCCGAGCAGTACTTC,CASSSPLAADDSEQYF
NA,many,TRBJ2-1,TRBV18,TGTGCCAGCTCACCGACGCAGGGGGGCTACAATGAGCAGTTCTTC,CASSPTQGGYNEQFF
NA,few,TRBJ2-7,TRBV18,TGTGCCAGCTCACCACCGGTCTCAAGGGGTGGCTACGAGCAGTACTTC,CASSPPVSRGGYEQYF
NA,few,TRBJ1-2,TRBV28,TGTGCCAGCAGTTTACGGACACACGCCTATGGCTACACCTTC,CASSLRTHAYGYTF
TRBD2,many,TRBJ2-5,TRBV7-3,TGTGCCAGCAGCCTTAGCGGGAGGGGCGAGACCCAGTACTTC,CASSLSGRGETQYF
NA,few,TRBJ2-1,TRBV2,TGTGCCAGCAAGGACTACAATGAGCAGTTCTTC,CASKDYNEQFF
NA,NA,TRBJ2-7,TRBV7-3,TGTGCCAGCAGCTTAATAGCAGGGATAGGCTACGAGCAGTACTTC,CASSLIAGIGYEQYF
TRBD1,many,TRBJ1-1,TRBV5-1,TGCGCCAGCAGTTTTCAGGGACAGGCAGACAACACTGAAGCTTTCTTT,CASSFQGQADNTEAFF
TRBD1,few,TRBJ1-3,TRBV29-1,TGCAGCGCAGGGACAGACTCTGGAAACACCATATATTTT,CSAGTDSGNTIYF
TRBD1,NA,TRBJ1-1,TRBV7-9,TGTGCCAGCAGCAACAGGGGGGACACTGAAGCTTTCTTT,CASSNRGDTEAFF
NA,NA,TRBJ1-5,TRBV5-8,TGTGCCAGCAGCTTGGTGGGCGGTTTGCAGCCCCAGCATTTT,CASSLVGGLQPQHF
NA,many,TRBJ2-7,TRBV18,TGTGCCAGCTCACCTGGTCTAAACTACGAGCAGTACTTC,CASSPGLNYEQYF
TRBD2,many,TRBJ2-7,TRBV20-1,TGCAGTGCTAGAGAAGAGAGCGGGAGTTACCCCTACGAGCAGTACTTC,CSAREESGSYPYEQYF
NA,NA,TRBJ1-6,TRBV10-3,TGTGCCATCAGTGAACGAGGGGAATCACCCCTCCACTTT,CAISERGESPLHF
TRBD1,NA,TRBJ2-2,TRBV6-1,TGTGCCAGCAGTGTTTGGGACAGGGCGGGAACCGGGGAGCTGTTTTTT,CASSVWDRAGTGELFF
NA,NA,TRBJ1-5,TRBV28,TGTGCCAGCAGCCACCTAGGACAGAAGCGTAGCAATCAGCCCCAGCATTTT,CASSHLGQKRSNQPQHF
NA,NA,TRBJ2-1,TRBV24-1,TGTGCCACCAGTGATAGATGGAAACGCAATGGGCAGTTCTTC,CATSDRWKRNGQFF
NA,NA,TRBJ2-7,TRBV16,TGTGCCAGCAGCCTTTGGGACAACTACGAGCAGTACTTC,CASSLWDNYEQYF
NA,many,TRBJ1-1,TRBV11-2,TGTGCCAGCAGCTTAGATCCGGGAGAAAGCACTGAAGCTTTCTTT,CASSLDPGESTEAFF
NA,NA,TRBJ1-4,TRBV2,TGTGCCAGCAGCCAGGACTGGGAAAAACTGTTTTTT,CASSQDWEKLFF
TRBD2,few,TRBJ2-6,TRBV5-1,TGCGCCAGCAGCTTAACGGGAGGGTACGAGAGCTCTGGGGCCAACGTCCTGACTTTC,CASSLTGGYESSGANVLTF
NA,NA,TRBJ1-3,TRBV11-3,TGTGCCAGCAGCTTCGTGTTCTCTGGAAACACCATATATTTT,CASSFVFSGNTIYF
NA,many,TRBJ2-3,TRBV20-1,TGCAGTGCTCCTGTCCCAGATACGCAGTATTTT,CSAPVPDTQYF